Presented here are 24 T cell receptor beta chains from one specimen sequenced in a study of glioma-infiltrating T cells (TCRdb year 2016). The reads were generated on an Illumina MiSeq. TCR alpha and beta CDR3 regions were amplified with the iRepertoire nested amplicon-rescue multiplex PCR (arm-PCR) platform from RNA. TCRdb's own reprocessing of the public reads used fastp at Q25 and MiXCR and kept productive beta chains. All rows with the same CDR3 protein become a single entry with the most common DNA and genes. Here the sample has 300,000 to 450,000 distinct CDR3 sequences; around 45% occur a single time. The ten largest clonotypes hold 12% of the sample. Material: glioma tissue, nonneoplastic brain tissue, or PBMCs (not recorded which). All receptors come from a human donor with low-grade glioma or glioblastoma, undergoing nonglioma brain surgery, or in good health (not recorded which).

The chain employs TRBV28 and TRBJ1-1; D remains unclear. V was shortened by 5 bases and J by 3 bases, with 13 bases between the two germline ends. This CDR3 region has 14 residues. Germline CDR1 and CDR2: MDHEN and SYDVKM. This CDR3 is CASSVEGGDTEAFF. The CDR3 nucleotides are TGTGCCAGCAGTGTAGAGGGCGGCGACACTGAAGCTTTCTTT. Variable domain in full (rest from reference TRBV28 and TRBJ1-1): DVKVTQSSRYLVKRTGEKVFLECVQDMDHENMFWYRQDPGLGLRLIYFSYDVKMKEKGDIPEGYSVSREKKERFSLILESASTNQTSMYLCASSVEGGDTEAFFGQGTRLTVV.

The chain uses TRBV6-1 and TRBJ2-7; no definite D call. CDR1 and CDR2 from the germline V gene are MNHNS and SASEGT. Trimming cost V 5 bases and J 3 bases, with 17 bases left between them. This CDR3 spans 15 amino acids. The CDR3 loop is CASSSRPPESYEQYF. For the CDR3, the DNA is TGTGCCAGCAGTTCCAGACCACCGGAGAGCTACGAGCAGTACTTC.

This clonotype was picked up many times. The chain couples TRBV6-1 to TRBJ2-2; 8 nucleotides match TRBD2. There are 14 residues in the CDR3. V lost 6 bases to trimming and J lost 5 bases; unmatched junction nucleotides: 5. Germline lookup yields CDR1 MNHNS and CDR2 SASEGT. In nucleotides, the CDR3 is TGTGCCAGCAGACGGACTAGCATAACCGGGGAGCTGTTTTTT. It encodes CASRRTSITGELFF.

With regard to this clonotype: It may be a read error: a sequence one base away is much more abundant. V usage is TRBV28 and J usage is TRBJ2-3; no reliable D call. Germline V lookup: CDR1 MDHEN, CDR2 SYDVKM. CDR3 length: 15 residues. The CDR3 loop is CASGFRRAVADTQYF. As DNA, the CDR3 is TGTGCCAGCGGTTTCAGAAGGGCCGTTGCAGATACGCAGTATTTT. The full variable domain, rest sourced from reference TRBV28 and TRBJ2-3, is DVKVTQSSRYLVKRTGEKVFLECVQDMDHENMFWYRQDPGLGLRLIYFSYDVKMKEKGDIPEGYSVSREKKERFSLILESASTNQTSMYLCASGFRRAVADTQYFGPGTRLTVL.

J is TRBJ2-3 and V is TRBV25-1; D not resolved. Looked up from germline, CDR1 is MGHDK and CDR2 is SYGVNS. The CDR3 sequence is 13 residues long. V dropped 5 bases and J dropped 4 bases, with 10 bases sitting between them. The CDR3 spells CASSFTGADTQYF. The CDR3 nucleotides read TGTGCCAGCAGTTTCACGGGCGCAGATACGCAGTATTTT.

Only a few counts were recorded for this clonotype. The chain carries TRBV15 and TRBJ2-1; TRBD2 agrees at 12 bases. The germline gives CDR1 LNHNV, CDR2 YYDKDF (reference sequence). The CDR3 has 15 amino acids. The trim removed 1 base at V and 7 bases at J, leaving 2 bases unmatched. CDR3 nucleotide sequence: TGTGCCACCAGCAGAGGAACTAGCGGGAGGAATGAGCAGTTCTTC. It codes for CATSRGTSGRNEQFF. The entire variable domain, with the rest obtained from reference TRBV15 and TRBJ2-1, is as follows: DAMVIQNPRYQVTQFGKPVTLSCSQTLNHNVMYWYQQKSSQAPKLLFHYYDKDFNNEADTPDNFQSRRPNTSFCFLDIRSPGLGDTAMYLCATSRGTSGRNEQFFGPGTRLTVL.

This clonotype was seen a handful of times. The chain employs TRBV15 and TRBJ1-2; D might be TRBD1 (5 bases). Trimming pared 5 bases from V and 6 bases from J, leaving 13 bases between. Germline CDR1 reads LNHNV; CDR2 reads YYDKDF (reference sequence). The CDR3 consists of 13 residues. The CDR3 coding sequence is TGTGCCACCAGCCCCGGGGCCCGGGATGGCTACACCTTC. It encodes CATSPGARDGYTF.

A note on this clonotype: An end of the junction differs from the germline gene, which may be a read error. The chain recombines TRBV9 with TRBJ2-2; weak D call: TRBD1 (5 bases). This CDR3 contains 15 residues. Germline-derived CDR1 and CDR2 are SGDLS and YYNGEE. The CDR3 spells CAGSLGRWGAGELFF. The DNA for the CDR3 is TGTGCCGGCAGCCTAGGACGGTGGGGCGCCGGGGAGCTGTTTTTT.

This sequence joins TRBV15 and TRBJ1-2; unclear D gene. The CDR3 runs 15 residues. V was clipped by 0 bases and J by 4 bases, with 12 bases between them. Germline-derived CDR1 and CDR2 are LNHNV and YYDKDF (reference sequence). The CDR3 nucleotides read TGTGCCACCAGCAGAGAGGGCCAATCCCCCTATGGCTACACCTTC. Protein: CATSREGQSPYGYTF.

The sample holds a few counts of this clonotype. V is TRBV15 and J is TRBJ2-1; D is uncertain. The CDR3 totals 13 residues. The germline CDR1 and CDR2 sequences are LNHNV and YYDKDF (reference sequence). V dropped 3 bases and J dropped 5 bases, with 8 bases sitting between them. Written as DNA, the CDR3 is TGTGCCACCAGCAGGCCAGGTGACAATGAGCAGTTCTTC. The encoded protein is CATSRPGDNEQFF.

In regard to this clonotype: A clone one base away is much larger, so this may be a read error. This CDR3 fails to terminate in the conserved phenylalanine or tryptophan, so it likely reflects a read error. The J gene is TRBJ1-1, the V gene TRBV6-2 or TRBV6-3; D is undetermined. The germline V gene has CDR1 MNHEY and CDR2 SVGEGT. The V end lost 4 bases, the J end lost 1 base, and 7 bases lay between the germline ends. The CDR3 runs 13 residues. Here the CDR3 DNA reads TGTGCCAGCAGTTTCGACAAGAACACTGAAGCTTTCTCT. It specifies CASSFDKNTEAFS.

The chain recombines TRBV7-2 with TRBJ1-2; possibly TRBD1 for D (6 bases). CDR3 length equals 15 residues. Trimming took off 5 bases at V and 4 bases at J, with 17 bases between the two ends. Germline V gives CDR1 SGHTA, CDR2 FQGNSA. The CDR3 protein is CASSPRQAGLYGYTF. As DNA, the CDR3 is TGTGCCAGCAGCCCTAGACAGGCTGGTCTCTATGGCTACACCTTC. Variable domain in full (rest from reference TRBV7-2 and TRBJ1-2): GAGVSQSPSNKVTEKGKDVELRCDPISGHTALYWYRQSLGQGLEFLIYFQGNSAPDKSGLPSDRFSAERTGGSVSTLTIQRTQQEDSAVYLCASSPRQAGLYGYTFGSGTRLTVV.

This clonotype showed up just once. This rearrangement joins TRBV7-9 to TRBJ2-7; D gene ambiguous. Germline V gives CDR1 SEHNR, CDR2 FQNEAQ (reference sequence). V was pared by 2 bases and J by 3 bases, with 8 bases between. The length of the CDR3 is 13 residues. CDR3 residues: CASSLTEDYEQYF. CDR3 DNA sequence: TGTGCCAGCAGCTTAACAGAAGACTACGAGCAGTACTTC. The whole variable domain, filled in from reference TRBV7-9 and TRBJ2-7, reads DTGVSQNPRHKITKRGQNVTFRCDPISEHNRLYWYRQTLGQGPEFLTYFQNEAQLEKSRLLSDRFSAERPKGSFSTLEIQRTEQGDSAMYLCASSLTEDYEQYFGPGTRLTVT.

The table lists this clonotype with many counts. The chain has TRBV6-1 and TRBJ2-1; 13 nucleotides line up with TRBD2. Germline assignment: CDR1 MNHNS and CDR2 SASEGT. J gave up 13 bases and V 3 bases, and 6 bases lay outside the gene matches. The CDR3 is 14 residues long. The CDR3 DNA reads TGTGCCAGCAGTGATGGGACTAGCGGGGTCAGACAGTTCTTC. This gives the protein CASSDGTSGVRQFF.

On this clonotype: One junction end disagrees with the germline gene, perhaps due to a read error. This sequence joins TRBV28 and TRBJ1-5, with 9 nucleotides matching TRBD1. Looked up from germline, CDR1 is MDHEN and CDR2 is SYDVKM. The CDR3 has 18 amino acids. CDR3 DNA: TGTCCCAGCAGTGCGCGCGTGGTGGGGACAGGGTACAATCAGCCCCAGCATTTT. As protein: CPSSARVVGTGYNQPQHF.

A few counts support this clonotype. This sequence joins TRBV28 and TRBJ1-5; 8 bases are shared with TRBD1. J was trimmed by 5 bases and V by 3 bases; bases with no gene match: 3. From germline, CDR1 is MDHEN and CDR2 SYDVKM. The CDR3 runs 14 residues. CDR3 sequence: CASSFMTGDQPQHF. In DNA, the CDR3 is TGTGCCAGCAGTTTTATGACAGGGGATCAGCCCCAGCATTTT.

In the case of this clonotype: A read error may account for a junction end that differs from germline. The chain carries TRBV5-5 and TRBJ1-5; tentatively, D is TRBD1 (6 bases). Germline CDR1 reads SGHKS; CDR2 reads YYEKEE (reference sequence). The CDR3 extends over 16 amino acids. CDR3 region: CASSLSGTRINKPQHF. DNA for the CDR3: TGCGCCAGCAGCTTGTCCGGGACACGGATTAATAAGCCCCAGCACTTT.

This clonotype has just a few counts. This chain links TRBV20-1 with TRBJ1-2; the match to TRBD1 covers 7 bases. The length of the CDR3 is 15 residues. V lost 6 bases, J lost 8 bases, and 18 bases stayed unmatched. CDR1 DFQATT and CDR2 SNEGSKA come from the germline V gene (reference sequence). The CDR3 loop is CSALWGQGGPKGYTF. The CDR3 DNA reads TGCAGTGCCCTCTGGGGCCAGGGGGGACCGAAGGGCTACACCTTC.

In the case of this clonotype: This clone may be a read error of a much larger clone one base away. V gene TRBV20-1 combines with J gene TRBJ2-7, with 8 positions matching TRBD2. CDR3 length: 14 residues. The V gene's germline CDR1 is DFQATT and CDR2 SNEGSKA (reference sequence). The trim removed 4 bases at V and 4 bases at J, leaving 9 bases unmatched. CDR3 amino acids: CSAIVKREPYEQYF. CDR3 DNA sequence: TGCAGTGCTATCGTAAAGCGGGAGCCTTACGAGCAGTACTTC.

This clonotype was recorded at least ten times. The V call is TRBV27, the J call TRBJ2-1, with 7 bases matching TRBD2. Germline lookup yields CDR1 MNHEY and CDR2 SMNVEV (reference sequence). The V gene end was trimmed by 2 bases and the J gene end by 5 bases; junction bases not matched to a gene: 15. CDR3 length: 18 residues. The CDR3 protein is CASSLIGTGGPSNNEQFF. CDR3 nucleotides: TGTGCCAGCAGTTTAATTGGGACGGGAGGCCCATCGAACAATGAGCAGTTCTTC.

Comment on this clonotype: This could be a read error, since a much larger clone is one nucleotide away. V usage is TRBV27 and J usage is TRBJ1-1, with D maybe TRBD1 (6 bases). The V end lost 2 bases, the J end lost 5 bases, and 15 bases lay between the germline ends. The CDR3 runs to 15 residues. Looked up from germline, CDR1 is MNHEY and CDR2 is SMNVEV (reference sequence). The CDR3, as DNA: TGTGCCAGCAGTTTAAACCCTATCACAGGGACTGAAGCTTTCTTT. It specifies CASSLNPITGTEAFF.

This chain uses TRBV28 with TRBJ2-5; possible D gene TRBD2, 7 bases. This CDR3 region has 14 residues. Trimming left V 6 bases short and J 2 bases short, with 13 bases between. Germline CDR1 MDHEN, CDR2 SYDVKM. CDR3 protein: CASSTRGGQETQYF. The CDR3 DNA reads TGTGCCAGCAGCACGAGGGGGGGACAAGAGACCCAGTACTTC.

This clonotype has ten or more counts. The CDR3 nucleotides are TGCGCCAGCAGCCAAGGGGCGGGCATAGATACGCAGTATTTT. This codes for CASSQGAGIDTQYF. The V and J genes are TRBV4-1 and TRBJ2-3; possible D gene TRBD2, 5 bases. Germline CDR1 reads MGHRA; CDR2 reads YSYEKL. Trimming took off 1 base at V and 5 bases at J, with 10 bases between the two ends. The CDR3 has 14 amino acids.

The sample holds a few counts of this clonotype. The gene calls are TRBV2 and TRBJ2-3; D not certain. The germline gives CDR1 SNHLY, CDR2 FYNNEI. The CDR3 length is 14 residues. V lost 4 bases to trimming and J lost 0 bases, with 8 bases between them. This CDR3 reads CASSGGYSTDTQYF. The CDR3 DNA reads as TGTGCCAGCAGTGGCGGATACAGCACAGATACGCAGTATTTT.